This TCR beta chain stems from a study of shared clonotypes between healthy human individuals. The data were produced by immunoSEQ multiplex PCR, yet TCRdb's version contains in-frame clones alone and is incomplete. The data contain a few hundred thousand clones, about 80% of them seen just once; the ten biggest clones take up approximately 12%. CDR3 length: 12 amino acids. V gave up 10 bases and J gave up 3 bases; unmatched junction bases: 6. The germline V gene encodes CDR1 MDHEN and CDR2 SYDVKM. This TCR came from a woman between 35 and 50 years old in good health. Some clones in this sample may be carry-over from other donors' samples. The chain uses TRBV28 and TRBJ2-7, with 7 nucleotides matching TRBD2. The specimen sequenced was PBMCs. CDR3 DNA sequence: TGTGCCACATCGACTAGCTTCTACGAGCAGTACTTC. Its translation is CATSTSFYEQYF.